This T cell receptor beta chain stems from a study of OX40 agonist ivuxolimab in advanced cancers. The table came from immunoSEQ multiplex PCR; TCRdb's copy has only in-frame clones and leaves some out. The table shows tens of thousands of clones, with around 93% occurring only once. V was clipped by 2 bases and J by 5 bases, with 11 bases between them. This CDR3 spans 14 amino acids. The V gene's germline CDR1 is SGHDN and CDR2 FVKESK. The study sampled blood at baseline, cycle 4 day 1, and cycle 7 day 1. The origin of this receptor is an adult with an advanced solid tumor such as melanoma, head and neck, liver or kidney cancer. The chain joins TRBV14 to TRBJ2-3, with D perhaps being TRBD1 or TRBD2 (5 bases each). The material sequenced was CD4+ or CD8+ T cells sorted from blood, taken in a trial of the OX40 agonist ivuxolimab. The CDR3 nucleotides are TGTGCCAGCAGCCAATTGGGGGTTCGAGATACGCAGTATTTT. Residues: CASSQLGVRDTQYF.